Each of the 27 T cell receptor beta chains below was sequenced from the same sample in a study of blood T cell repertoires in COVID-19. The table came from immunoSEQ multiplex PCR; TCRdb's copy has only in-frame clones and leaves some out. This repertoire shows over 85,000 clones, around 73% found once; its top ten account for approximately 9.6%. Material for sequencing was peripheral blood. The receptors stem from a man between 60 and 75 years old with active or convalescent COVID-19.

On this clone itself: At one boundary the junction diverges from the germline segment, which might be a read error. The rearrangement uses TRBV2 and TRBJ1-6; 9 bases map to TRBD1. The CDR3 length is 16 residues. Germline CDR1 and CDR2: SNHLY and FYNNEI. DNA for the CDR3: TGTGCCAGCAGCGAAGGGACAGGGACTTATAATTCACCCCTCCACTTT. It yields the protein CASSEGTGTYNSPLHF.

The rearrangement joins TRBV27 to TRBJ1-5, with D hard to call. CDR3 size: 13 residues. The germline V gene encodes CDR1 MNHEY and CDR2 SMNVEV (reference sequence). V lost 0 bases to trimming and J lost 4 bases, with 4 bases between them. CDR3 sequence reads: CASSLSANQPQHF. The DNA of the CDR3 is TGTGCCAGCAGTTTATCGGCTAATCAGCCCCAGCATTTT.

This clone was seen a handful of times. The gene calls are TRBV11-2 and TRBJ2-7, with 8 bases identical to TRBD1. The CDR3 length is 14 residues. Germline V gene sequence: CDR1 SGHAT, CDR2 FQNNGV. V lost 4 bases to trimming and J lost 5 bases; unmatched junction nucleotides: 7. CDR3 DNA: TGTGCCAGCAGCTCCCCCAGGGGGCGTCACGAGCAGTACTTC. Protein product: CASSSPRGRHEQYF.

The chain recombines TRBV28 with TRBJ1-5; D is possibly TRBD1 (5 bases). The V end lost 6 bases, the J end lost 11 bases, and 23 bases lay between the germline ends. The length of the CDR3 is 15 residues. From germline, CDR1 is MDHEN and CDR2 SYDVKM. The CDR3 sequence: CASRPTGHTGRSQHF. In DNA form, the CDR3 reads TGTGCCAGCAGACCAACAGGTCACACCGGTCGTTCCCAGCATTTT.

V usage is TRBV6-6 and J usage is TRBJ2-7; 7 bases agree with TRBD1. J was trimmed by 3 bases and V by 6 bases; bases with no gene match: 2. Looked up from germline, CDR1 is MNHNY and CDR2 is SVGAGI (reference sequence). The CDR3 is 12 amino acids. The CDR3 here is CASRTGDYEQYF. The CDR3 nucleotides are TGTGCCAGCAGAACAGGGGACTACGAGCAGTACTTC.

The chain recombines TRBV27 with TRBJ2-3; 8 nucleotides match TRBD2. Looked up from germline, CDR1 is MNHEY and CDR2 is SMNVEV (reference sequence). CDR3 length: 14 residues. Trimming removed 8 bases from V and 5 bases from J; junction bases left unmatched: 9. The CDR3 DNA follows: TGTGCCAGCCTAGGCGGGACTAGTTTAGATACGCAGTATTTT. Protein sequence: CASLGGTSLDTQYF.

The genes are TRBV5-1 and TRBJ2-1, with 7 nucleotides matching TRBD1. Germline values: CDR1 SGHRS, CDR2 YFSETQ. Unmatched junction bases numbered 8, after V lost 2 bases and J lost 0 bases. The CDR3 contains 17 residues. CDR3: CASSFGPTGFSYNEQFF. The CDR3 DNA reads TGCGCCAGCAGCTTTGGCCCGACAGGGTTCTCCTACAATGAGCAGTTCTTC.

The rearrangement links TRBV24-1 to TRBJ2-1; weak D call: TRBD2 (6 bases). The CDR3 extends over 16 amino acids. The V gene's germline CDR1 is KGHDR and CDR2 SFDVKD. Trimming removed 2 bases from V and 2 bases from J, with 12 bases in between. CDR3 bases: TGTGCCACCAGTGATTCTGGGACTCTCGCCTACAATGAGCAGTTCTTC. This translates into CATSDSGTLAYNEQFF.

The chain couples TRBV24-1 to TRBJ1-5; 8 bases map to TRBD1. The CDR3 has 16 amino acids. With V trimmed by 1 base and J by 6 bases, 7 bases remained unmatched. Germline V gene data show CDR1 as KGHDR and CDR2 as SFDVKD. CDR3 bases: TGTGCCACCAGTGATTTAAGTCAGGGGGCTGGTCAGCCCCAGCATTTT. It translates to CATSDLSQGAGQPQHF.

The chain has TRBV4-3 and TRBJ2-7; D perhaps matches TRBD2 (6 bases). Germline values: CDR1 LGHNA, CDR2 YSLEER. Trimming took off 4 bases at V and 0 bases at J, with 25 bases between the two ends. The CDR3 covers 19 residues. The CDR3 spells CASSRFLRETRGSSYEQYV. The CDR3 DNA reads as TGCGCCAGCAGCCGATTTTTACGGGAGACTCGGGGCAGCTCCTACGAGCAGTACGTC.

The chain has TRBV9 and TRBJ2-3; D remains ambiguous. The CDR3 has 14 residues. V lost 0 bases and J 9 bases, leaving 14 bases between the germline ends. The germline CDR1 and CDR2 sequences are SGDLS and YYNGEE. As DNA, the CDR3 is TGTGCCAGCAGCGTAGATCTCTCACTTAAGACGCAGTATTTT. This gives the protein CASSVDLSLKTQYF.

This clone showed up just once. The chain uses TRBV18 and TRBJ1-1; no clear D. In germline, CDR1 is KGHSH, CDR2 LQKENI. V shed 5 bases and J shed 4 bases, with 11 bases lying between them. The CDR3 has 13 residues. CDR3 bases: TGTGCCAGCTCAATCAAAAGCGGCACTGAAGCTTTCTTT. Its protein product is CASSIKSGTEAFF.

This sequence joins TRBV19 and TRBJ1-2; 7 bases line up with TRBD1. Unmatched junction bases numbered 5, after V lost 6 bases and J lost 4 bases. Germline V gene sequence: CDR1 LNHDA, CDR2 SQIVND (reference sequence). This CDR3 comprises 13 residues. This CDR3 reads CASSRQGSYGYTF. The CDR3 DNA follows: TGTGCCAGTAGCCGACAGGGAAGCTATGGCTACACCTTC. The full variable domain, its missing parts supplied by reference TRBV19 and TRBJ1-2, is DGGITQSPKYLFRKEGQNVTLSCEQNLNHDAMYWYRQDPGQGLRLIYYSQIVNDFQKGDIAEGYSVSREKKESFPLTVTSAQKNPTAFYLCASSRQGSYGYTFGSGTRLTVV.

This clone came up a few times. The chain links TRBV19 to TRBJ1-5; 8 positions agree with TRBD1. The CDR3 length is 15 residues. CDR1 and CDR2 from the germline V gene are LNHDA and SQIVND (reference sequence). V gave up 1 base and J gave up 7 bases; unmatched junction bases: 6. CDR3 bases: TGTGCCAGTAGTATAGCAGGGGGCGTGGGACAGCCCCAGCATTTT. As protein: CASSIAGGVGQPQHF.

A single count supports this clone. CDR3 sequence reads: CASSEGHSNTGELFF. Written as DNA, the CDR3 is TGCGCCAGCAGCGAGGGACACTCGAACACCGGGGAGCTGTTTTTT. This sequence joins TRBV5-1 and TRBJ2-2; perhaps TRBD1 as D (6 bases). Germline CDR1 SGHRS, CDR2 YFSETQ. This CDR3 is 15 amino acids long. Between the trimmed V and J ends, which lost 4 bases and 0 bases, there was a span of 10 bases.

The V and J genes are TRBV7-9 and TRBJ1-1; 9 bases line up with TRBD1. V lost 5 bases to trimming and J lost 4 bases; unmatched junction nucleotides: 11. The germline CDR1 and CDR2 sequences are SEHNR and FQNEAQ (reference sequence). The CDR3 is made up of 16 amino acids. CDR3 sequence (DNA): TGTGCCAGCAGCCTCGGGGACAGGGAGAAATTCACTGAAGCTTTCTTT. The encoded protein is CASSLGDREKFTEAFF.

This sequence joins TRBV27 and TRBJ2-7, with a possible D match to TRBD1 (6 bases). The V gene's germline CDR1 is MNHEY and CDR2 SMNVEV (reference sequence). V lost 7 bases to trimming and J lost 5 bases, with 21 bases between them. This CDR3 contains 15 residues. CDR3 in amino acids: CASTRDKPLVHEQYV. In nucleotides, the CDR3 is TGTGCCAGCACCAGGGACAAACCCCTTGTACACGAGCAGTACGTC.

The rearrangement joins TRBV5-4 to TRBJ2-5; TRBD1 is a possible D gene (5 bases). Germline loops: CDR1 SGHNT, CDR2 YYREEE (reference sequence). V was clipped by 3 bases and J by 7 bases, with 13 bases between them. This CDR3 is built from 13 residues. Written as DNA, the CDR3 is TGTGCCAGCAGCTGGAGCAGGGAAGGGACCCAGTACTTC. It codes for CASSWSREGTQYF.

Here the CDR3 reads CATSDSPGTGNTEAFF. The CDR3 region has the DNA TGTGCCACCAGTGATTCTCCCGGGACAGGGAACACTGAAGCTTTCTTT. V is TRBV24-1 and J is TRBJ1-1; 8 bases align to TRBD1. CDR1 KGHDR and CDR2 SFDVKD come from the germline V gene. The CDR3 contains 16 residues. V was pared by 2 bases and J by 1 base, with 5 bases of the junction left unmatched.

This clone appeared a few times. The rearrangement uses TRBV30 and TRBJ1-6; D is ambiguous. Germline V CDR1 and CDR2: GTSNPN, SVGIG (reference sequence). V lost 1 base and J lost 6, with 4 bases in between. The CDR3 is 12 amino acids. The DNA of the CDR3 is TGTGCCTGGAGTGACAGTAATTCACCCCTCCACTTT. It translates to CAWSDSNSPLHF.

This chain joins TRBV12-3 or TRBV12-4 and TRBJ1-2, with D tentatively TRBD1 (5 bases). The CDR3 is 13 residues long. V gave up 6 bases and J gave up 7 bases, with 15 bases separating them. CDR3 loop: CASSAARGGGYTF. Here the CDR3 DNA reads TGTGCCAGCAGCGCGGCCCGGGGGGGTGGCTACACCTTC.

CDR3 sequence reads: CASSLGQVQNEKLFF. In DNA, the CDR3 is TGCGCCAGCAGCTTGGGACAGGTCCAAAATGAAAAACTGTTTTTT. V gene TRBV5-1 combines with J gene TRBJ1-4; D might be TRBD1 (6 bases). CDR3 length equals 15 residues. V dropped 0 bases and J dropped 5 bases, with 11 bases sitting between them. Germline CDR1 reads SGHRS; CDR2 reads YFSETQ.

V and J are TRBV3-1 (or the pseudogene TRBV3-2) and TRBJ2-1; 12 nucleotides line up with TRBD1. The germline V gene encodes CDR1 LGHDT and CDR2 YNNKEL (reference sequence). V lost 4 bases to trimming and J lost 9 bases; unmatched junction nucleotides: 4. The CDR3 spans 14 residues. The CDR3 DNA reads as TGTGCCAGCAGCCTCCGGGACAGGGGGCCTGAGCAGTTCTTC. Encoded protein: CASSLRDRGPEQFF.

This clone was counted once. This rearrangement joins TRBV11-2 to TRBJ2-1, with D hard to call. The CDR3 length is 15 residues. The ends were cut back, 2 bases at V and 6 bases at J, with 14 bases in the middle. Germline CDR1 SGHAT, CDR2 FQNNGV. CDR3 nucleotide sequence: TGTGCCAGCAGCTTAAGGCGGAGATTAGGCAATGAGCAGTTCTTC. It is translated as CASSLRRRLGNEQFF.

The CDR3 DNA reads TGTGCCAGCAGCCGTCGACAGGGTATCACTGAAGCTTTCTTT. It specifies CASSRRQGITEAFF. The chain links TRBV7-9 to TRBJ1-1; the match to TRBD1 covers 7 bases. This CDR3 has 14 amino acids. V gave up 5 bases and J gave up 4 bases; unmatched junction bases: 7. Germline loops: CDR1 SEHNR, CDR2 FQNEAQ (reference sequence).

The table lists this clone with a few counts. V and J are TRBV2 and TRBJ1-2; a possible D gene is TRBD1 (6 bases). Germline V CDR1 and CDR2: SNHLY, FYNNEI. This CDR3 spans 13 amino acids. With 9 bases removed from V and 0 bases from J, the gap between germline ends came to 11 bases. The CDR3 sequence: CARLTGPNYGYTF. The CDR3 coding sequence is TGTGCCAGACTGACAGGCCCTAACTATGGCTACACCTTC.

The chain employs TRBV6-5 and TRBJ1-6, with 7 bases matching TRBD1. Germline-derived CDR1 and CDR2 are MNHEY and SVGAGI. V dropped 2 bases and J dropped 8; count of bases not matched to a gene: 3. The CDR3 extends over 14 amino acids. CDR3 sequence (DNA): TGTGCCAGCAGTTACGGTCAGGGGGATTCACCCCTCCACTTT. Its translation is CASSYGQGDSPLHF.